Presented here are 23 T cell receptor beta chains from one specimen sequenced in a study of blood T cell repertoires in COVID-19. The table came from immunoSEQ multiplex PCR; TCRdb's copy has only in-frame clones and leaves some out. The sample carries around 20,000 clones, about 86% recorded once. The sample was peripheral blood. These receptors originate from a human donor in a cohort sampled during active COVID-19.

Worth noting for this clone: Other DNA sequences in the same sample also yield this CDR3. This sequence joins TRBV10-1 and TRBJ1-5; possible D gene TRBD1, 5 bases. Per the germline V gene, CDR1 is WNHNN and CDR2 is SYGVQD (reference sequence). Trimming shortened V by 3 bases and J by 4 bases, and 13 bases separated the two germline ends. The CDR3 loop spans 15 amino acids. The CDR3 nucleotides read TGCGCCAGCAGTGATCACAGGCATAGTAATCAGCCCCAGCATTTT. Its protein product is CASSDHRHSNQPQHF.

The chain links TRBV15 to TRBJ2-7; a possible D gene is TRBD2 (5 bases). V lost 3 bases and J 6 bases, leaving 21 bases between the germline ends. The CDR3 has 16 residues. Per the germline V gene, CDR1 is LNHNV and CDR2 is YYDKDF (reference sequence). This CDR3 is CATSRTEDFPGTEQYF. CDR3 coding DNA: TGTGCCACCAGCAGGACCGAGGACTTCCCTGGCACCGAGCAGTACTTC.

This clone was seen just once. V gene TRBV24-1 combines with J gene TRBJ2-7; D might be TRBD2 (5 bases). Trimming pared 1 base from V and 5 bases from J, leaving 8 bases between. CDR1 and CDR2 (germline): KGHDR, SFDVKD. This CDR3 spans 13 amino acids. The CDR3 spells CATSDFSGNEQYF. The DNA for the CDR3 is TGTGCCACCAGTGATTTTTCGGGAAACGAGCAGTACTTC.

The chain combines TRBV30 with TRBJ2-5, with D possibly matching TRBD1 (7 bases). Germline V gene sequence: CDR1 GTSNPN, CDR2 SVGIG (reference sequence). CDR3 size: 15 residues. The ends were cut back, 4 bases at V and 4 bases at J, with 19 bases in the middle. This CDR3 is CAWNPRGGGGETQYF. Written as DNA, the CDR3 is TGTGCCTGGAACCCCCGTGGAGGGGGCGGAGAGACCCAGTACTTC.

The V call is TRBV2, the J call TRBJ1-1; D is perhaps TRBD1 (6 bases). The ends were cut back, 4 bases at V and 5 bases at J, with 17 bases in the middle. Germline CDR1 and CDR2: SNHLY and FYNNEI. The CDR3 totals 15 residues. The chain's CDR3 is CASSGTLQGHTEAFF. CDR3 nucleotides: TGTGCCAGCAGTGGGACCTTACAGGGCCATACTGAAGCTTTCTTT.

The V gene is TRBV12-3 or TRBV12-4, the J gene TRBJ2-2; no definite D call. Trimming pared 11 bases from V and 0 bases from J, leaving 10 bases between. The CDR3 is 13 residues long. The CDR3 nucleotides are TGTGCCGATGGCCGGGCGAACACCGGGGAGCTGTTTTTT. Its protein product is CADGRANTGELFF.

This chain joins TRBV5-1 and TRBJ2-5; maybe TRBD1 (8 bases). The CDR3 length is 15 residues. Trimming removed 2 bases from V and 2 bases from J, with 13 bases in between. In germline, CDR1 is SGHRS, CDR2 YFSETQ. CDR3 in amino acids: CASSFTGGEQETQYF. In DNA form, the CDR3 reads TGCGCCAGCAGCTTCACAGGGGGGGAACAAGAGACCCAGTACTTC.

The chain carries TRBV7-9 and TRBJ2-1, with 7 bases lining up with TRBD1. The CDR3 is 15 residues long. The V gene's germline CDR1 is SEHNR and CDR2 FQNEAQ (reference sequence). Germline trimming cut 10 bases from V and 12 bases from J; bases unmatched to any gene: 21. In DNA form, the CDR3 reads TGTGCCAAAGAATATGTGGGGACAGCACACTCCAGGCAGTTCTTC. It codes for CAKEYVGTAHSRQFF.

The V gene is TRBV5-1, the J gene TRBJ2-3, with TRBD2 matching over 12 bases. Trimming took 0 bases from V and 7 from J; bases not matched to a gene: 6. Germline V lookup: CDR1 SGHRS, CDR2 YFSETQ. The length of the CDR3 is 16 residues. CDR3 coding DNA: TGCGCCAGCAGCTTGGGGCTAGCGGGAGGGCCGAATACGCAGTATTTT. This gives the protein CASSLGLAGGPNTQYF.

The V call is TRBV4-2, the J call TRBJ1-4; a weak D match, TRBD1 (6 bases). Germline CDR1 reads LGHNA; CDR2 reads YNFKEQ. The germline V and J ends were trimmed by 0 bases and 3 bases, with 17 bases remaining between them. The CDR3 length is 18 residues. The CDR3 here is CASSQDLDRINPNEKLFF. Written as DNA, the CDR3 is TGTGCCAGCAGCCAAGATTTGGACAGAATAAACCCTAATGAAAAACTGTTTTTT.

The rearrangement links TRBV3-1 (or the pseudogene TRBV3-2) to TRBJ2-7, with unresolved D. This CDR3 has 12 amino acids. Germline V gives CDR1 LGHDT, CDR2 YNNKEL (reference sequence). V lost 7 bases to trimming and J lost 4 bases, with 11 bases between them. The CDR3 sequence: CASTWYAYEQYF. For the CDR3, the DNA is TGTGCCAGCACGTGGTACGCGTACGAGCAGTACTTC.

The rearrangement links TRBV3-1 (or the pseudogene TRBV3-2) to TRBJ2-7; D may be TRBD2 (6 bases). The CDR3 has 17 amino acids. Germline V gene lookup returns CDR1 LGHDT and CDR2 YNNKEL (reference sequence). V lost 2 bases, J lost 1 base, and 18 bases lay in between. CDR3: CASSQRRAGPSSYEQYF. Written as DNA, the CDR3 is TGTGCCAGCAGCCAAAGGCGCGCGGGACCGTCGTCCTACGAGCAGTACTTC.

This chain uses TRBV29-1 with TRBJ2-2; 9 bases line up with TRBD2. J was trimmed by 4 bases and V by 7 bases; bases with no gene match: 13. The CDR3 consists of 16 residues. Germline lookup yields CDR1 SQVTM and CDR2 ANQGSEA. CDR3 loop: CSARMSGRFGTGELFF. The CDR3 bases are TGCAGCGCCCGGATGAGCGGGAGGTTTGGCACCGGGGAGCTGTTTTTT.

The V call is TRBV7-8, the J call TRBJ1-2, with D unclear. Germline lookup yields CDR1 SGHVS and CDR2 FQNEAQ. Trimming left V 5 bases short and J 2 bases short, with 18 bases between. The CDR3 contains 16 residues. The CDR3 DNA reads TGTGCCAGCAGCCCACCACTGAGGGTTAAAAACTATGGCTACACCTTC. It translates to CASSPPLRVKNYGYTF.

This chain connects TRBV18 to TRBJ1-1; TRBD1 is a possible D gene (6 bases). With 3 bases removed from V and 1 base from J, the gap between germline ends came to 12 bases. The CDR3 runs 15 residues. Germline loops: CDR1 KGHSH, CDR2 LQKENI. DNA for the CDR3: TGTGCCAGCTCACCCCGGAACAGGGAGAACACTGAAGCTTTCTTT. Translated: CASSPRNRENTEAFF.

The V and J genes are TRBV15 and TRBJ2-4; 14 bases match TRBD2. With 1 base clipped from V and 3 bases from J, the junction kept 14 bases outside the gene matches. The CDR3 is 21 amino acids. Per germline, CDR1 LNHNV and CDR2 YYDKDF (reference sequence). CDR3: CATSRVGLAGGLGFDKNIQYF. The CDR3 DNA is TGTGCCACCAGCAGAGTTGGACTAGCGGGAGGCCTCGGGTTTGACAAAAACATTCAGTACTTC.

The V call is TRBV7-2, the J call TRBJ2-7, with 11 positions matching TRBD2. From germline, CDR1 is SGHTA and CDR2 FQGNSA. V lost 6 bases and J lost 4; bases outside the gene matches: 11. This CDR3 is 16 amino acids long. The DNA of the CDR3 is TGTGCCAGCAGGTTTACCTCCGGGACTAGCGGTTACGAGCAGTACTTC. The encoded protein is CASRFTSGTSGYEQYF.

The chain carries TRBV24-1 and TRBJ2-5; 9 bases match TRBD1. There are 13 residues in the CDR3. The ends lost 7 bases at V and 2 bases at J; junction bases unmatched: 1. CDR1 is KGHDR, CDR2 SFDVKD, per germline. For the CDR3, the DNA is TGTGCCACCAGGGGGACAGGGCAAGAGACCCAGTACTTC. This sequence encodes CATRGTGQETQYF.

V gene TRBV19 combines with J gene TRBJ2-3; 9 positions match TRBD1. The CDR3 is 15 residues long. Germline V gene sequence: CDR1 LNHDA, CDR2 SQIVND (reference sequence). The V segment lost 7 bases and the J segment 2 bases; nucleotides outside the gene matches: 7. CDR3 region: CASKGTGSDTDTQYF. CDR3 DNA: TGTGCCAGTAAAGGGACAGGGAGTGACACAGATACGCAGTATTTT.

The V gene is TRBV27, the J gene TRBJ2-7, with 10 nucleotides matching TRBD2. In germline, CDR1 is MNHEY, CDR2 SMNVEV (reference sequence). This CDR3 is built from 15 residues. With 5 bases clipped from V and 3 bases from J, the junction kept 7 bases outside the gene matches. DNA of the CDR3: TGTGCCAGCAGTCCAGCAGCGGGAGGGTACTACGAGCAGTACTTC. Translated: CASSPAAGGYYEQYF.

This clone was seen a few times. The rearrangement uses TRBV18 and TRBJ2-7, with TRBD2 as a possible D gene (6 bases). CDR3 size: 15 residues. Germline loops: CDR1 KGHSH, CDR2 LQKENI. V gave up 6 bases and J gave up 4 bases, with 19 bases separating them. CDR3 nucleotides: TGTGCCAGCTCTCCGTCGGAGGGTGCGGCTTACGAGCAGTACTTC. It translates to CASSPSEGAAYEQYF.

The J gene is TRBJ2-6, the V gene TRBV4-3; D uncertain. The CDR3 is made up of 18 amino acids. CDR1 and CDR2 (germline): LGHNA, YSLEER. Deletions cut 1 base from V and 0 bases from J, with 13 bases between. The CDR3 DNA follows: TGCGCCAGCAGCCAAGCCGGGTCGCCGGACTCTGGGGCCAACGTCCTGACTTTC. The encoded protein is CASSQAGSPDSGANVLTF.

The J gene is TRBJ2-2, the V gene TRBV6-2 or TRBV6-3, with TRBD1 matching 7 bases. After removal of 5 bases from V and 2 bases from J, the junction contained 2 bases not matched to a gene. CDR1 MNHEY and CDR2 SVGEGT come from the germline V gene. The CDR3 is 14 amino acids. CDR3 in DNA: TGTGCCAGCAGTCTAGGGGGCAACACCGGGGAGCTGTTTTTT. Translated, it gives CASSLGGNTGELFF.